The clone carrying this T cell receptor (beta chain) was seen more than once but under ten times. The data were obtained in a study of blood T cells in healthy people across ages. The CDR3 runs 15 residues. CDR1 and CDR2 (germline): SGDLS, YYNGEE. Peripheral blood, around 10 milliliters per donor, was collected. A second PCR of roughly 6 to 12 cycles used a sample-barcoded 5' primer and a J-beta primer mix. One entry per CDR3 protein results from TCRdb running MiXCR on the 5' RACE reads. The table lists some 760,000 distinct CDR3 sequences, about 25% of them singletons. The same sample was also used in a study of T cells of mothers and their children.

The receptor's source is a boy aged 5 to 17 in good health. Sequencing used blood. The chain is built from TRBV9 and TRBJ2-5; no reliable D call. The DNA end is more similar to TRBJ2-7, so the J call may be wrong. The CDR3 bases are TGTGCCAGCAGCGTCACACCGGCCTCCACTTACGAGCAGTACTTC. It yields the protein CASSVTPASTYEQYF.